Listed below are T cell receptor beta chains from one sample, sequenced in a study of blood T cell repertoires in COVID-19. Assay: immunoSEQ multiplex PCR; the TCRdb copy retains only in-frame clones and omits some. This sample carries 90,000 or so clones, 70% to 90% of them seen once, and the ten largest clones take about 1.2%. What was sequenced was peripheral blood. Every receptor here comes from a man aged 80 or over with active or convalescent COVID-19. CDR3s include the opening cysteine and the closing phenylalanine or tryptophan. A D gene is named only where the DNA matches it firmly. Clone size is given for some rows only: seen once, a few or many times, or a class if the clone is expanded.

cdr3_nt cdr3_aa j_call d_call clone_size v_call
TGTGCCACCAGTGACCTCGGGACAGGGGGCACAGATACGCAGTATTTT CATSDLGTGGTDTQYF TRBJ2-3 TRBD1 . TRBV24-1
TGTGCCAGCAGTCTACAGGGTGTAAACGAGCAGTACTTC CASSLQGVNEQYF TRBJ2-7 . few TRBV28
TGCGCCAGCAGCCAAGGACATAGTGGGGATACGCAGTATTTT CASSQGHSGDTQYF TRBJ2-3 . . TRBV4-3
TGTGCCAGCAGTCGCGGACTAGCGGGCAGCACAGATACGCAGTATTTT CASSRGLAGSTDTQYF TRBJ2-3 TRBD2 . TRBV5-4
TGTGCCAGCAGCTCAACAACAGGGAACGATGAGCAGTTCTTC CASSSTTGNDEQFF TRBJ2-1 . . TRBV5-5
TGTGCCAGCAGCGCACCCCCTGGCGGGAGGAGAGATGAGCAGTTCTTC CASSAPPGGRRDEQFF TRBJ2-1 TRBD2 . TRBV9
TGTGCCAGCAGACCCCACGGAGGGAGGGACACTGAAGCTTTCTTT CASRPHGGRDTEAFF TRBJ1-1 . . TRBV6-5
TGTGCCAGCAGCTTCCAGGGGGCGATAGACTACACCTTC CASSFQGAIDYTF TRBJ1-2 TRBD1 . TRBV7-9
TGTGCCAGCTCACCACAGGGACCTCAACTTAAGCGGGGTAGGGATACGCAGTATTTT CASSPQGPQLKRGRDTQYF TRBJ2-3 TRBD2 . TRBV18
TGTGCCAGCAGTGAAGCGGTGGGGCTAGCGGGAATCTACGAGCAGTACTTC CASSEAVGLAGIYEQYF TRBJ2-7 TRBD2 . TRBV6-1
TGCAGCGTTGAAGATCGGGGTCGAGATGGCTACACCTTC CSVEDRGRDGYTF TRBJ1-2 . . TRBV29-1
TGTGCCAGCAGCAGGGGACAGGCGCCGCAAGAGACCCAGTACTTC CASSRGQAPQETQYF TRBJ2-5 TRBD1 once TRBV7-2
TGTGCCACCAGCAGAGACAGGGGAGAGACCCAGTACTTC CATSRDRGETQYF TRBJ2-5 . . TRBV15
TGTGCCAGCAGCGTAGGGCCGGCAGGGGGCAGTAATGAGCAGTTCTTC CASSVGPAGGSNEQFF TRBJ2-1 TRBD1 . TRBV9
TGTGCCAGTAGAAGAACAGGGCCCACCGGGGAGCTGTTTTTT CASRRTGPTGELFF TRBJ2-2 . few TRBV19
TGTGCCAGCAGCTTGGCCGGGAAGGGTGGTAACTATGGCTACACCTTC CASSLAGKGGNYGYTF TRBJ1-2 . . TRBV5-4
TGTGCCAGTAGTATAGTAACGAGGGATGGGACTAATGAAAAACTGTTTTTT CASSIVTRDGTNEKLFF TRBJ1-4 . . TRBV19
TGTGCCAGCAGCCACGACGGGTATGAAAAACTGTTTTTT CASSHDGYEKLFF TRBJ1-4 . . TRBV12-3/TRBV12-4
TGTGCCAGCACTCAGGCCGGGACAGGGCCCTTGGGGCAGTACTTC CASTQAGTGPLGQYF TRBJ2-7 TRBD1 . TRBV27
TGTGCCAGCAGCACTCAGGGGCTAGCGGGAGCTCAGTTCTTC CASSTQGLAGAQFF TRBJ2-1 TRBD2 . TRBV2
TGTGCCAGCCAAGCAGGGCAGTGGACTAGACACAATGAGCAGTTCTTC CASQAGQWTRHNEQFF TRBJ2-1 TRBD2 . TRBV2
TGTGCCAGCTCACAGGGTGGGGAGACTGAAGCTTTCTTT CASSQGGETEAFF TRBJ1-1 . . TRBV18